This TCR beta chain was found in a study of cytomegalovirus exposure and HLA in healthy donors. This clone was recorded a few times. The PCR had 60 Vbeta and 13 Jbeta primers. Only in-frame clones appear in the TCRdb table, and some are missing; sequencing was by immunoSEQ multiplex PCR. The sample holds under 200,000 clones, 10% to 15% seen once. The ends were cut back, 3 bases at V and 7 bases at J, with 12 bases in the middle. The germline gives CDR1 LNHDA, CDR2 SQIVND (reference sequence). The CDR3 is 13 amino acids. The chain is built from TRBV19 and TRBJ1-2; weak D call: TRBD1 (5 bases). Sequencing was carried out using PBMCs. The TCR comes from a man aged 45 to 65 in good health and CMV-seropositive. CDR3 loop: CASSIGGGAGYTF. CDR3 nucleotides: TGTGCCAGTAGTATCGGAGGCGGGGCTGGCTACACCTTC.